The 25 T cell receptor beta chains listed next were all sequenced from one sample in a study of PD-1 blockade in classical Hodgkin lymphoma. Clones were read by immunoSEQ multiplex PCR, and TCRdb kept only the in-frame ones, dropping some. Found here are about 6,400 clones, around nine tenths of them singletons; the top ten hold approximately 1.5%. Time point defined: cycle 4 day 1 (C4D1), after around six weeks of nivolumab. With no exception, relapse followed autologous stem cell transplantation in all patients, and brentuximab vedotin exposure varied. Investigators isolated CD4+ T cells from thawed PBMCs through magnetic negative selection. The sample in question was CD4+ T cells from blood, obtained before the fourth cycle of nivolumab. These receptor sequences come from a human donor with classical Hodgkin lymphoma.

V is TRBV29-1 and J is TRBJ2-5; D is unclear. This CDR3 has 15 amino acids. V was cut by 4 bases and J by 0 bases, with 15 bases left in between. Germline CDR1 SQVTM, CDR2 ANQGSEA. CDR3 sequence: CSVGVGSRYQETQYF. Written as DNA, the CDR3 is TGCAGCGTTGGGGTAGGCAGTCGGTACCAAGAGACCCAGTACTTC.

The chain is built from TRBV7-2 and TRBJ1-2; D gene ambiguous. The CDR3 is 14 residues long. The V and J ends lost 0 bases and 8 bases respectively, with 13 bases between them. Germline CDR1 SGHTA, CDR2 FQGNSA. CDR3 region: CASSLATATTGYTF. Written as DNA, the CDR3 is TGTGCCAGCAGCTTAGCTACGGCGACGACGGGCTACACCTTC.

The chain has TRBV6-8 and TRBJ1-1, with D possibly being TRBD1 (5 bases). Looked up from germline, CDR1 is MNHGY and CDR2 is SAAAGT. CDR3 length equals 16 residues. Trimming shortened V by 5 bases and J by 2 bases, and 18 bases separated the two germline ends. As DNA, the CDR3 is TGTGCCAGCAGTCAGGGCCGTACATGTGAAAACACTGAAGCTTTCTTT. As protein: CASSQGRTCENTEAFF.

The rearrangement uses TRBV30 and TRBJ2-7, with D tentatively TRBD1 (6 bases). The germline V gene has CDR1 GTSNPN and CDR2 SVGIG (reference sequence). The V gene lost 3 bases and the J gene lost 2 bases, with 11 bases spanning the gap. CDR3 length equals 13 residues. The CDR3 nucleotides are TGTGCCTGGAGCTCCGGGACACCCTACGAGCAGTACTTC. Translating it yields CAWSSGTPYEQYF.

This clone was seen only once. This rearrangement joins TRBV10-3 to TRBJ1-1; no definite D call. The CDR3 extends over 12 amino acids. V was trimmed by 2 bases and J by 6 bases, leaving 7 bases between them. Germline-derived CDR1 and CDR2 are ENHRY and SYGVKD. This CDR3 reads CAISEGIAEAFF. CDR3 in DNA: TGTGCCATCAGTGAGGGAATCGCTGAAGCTTTCTTT.

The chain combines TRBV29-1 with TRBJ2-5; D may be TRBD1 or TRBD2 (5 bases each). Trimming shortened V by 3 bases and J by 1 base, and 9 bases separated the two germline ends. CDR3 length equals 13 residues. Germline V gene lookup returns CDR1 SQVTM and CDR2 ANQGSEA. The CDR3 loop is CSVEGDLQETQYF. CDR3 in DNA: TGCAGCGTTGAGGGGGACCTCCAAGAGACCCAGTACTTC.

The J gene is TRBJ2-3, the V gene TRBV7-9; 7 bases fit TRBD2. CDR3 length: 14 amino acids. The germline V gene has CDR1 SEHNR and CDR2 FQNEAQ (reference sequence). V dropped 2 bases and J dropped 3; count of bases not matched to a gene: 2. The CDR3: CASSLQAGTDTQYF. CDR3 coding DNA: TGTGCCAGCAGCTTACAAGCGGGGACAGATACGCAGTATTTT.

CDR3 sequence (DNA): TGTGCCAGCAGCCGACAACCGGACAGGGGAGGCTCCTACGAGCAGTACTTC. Its protein product is CASSRQPDRGGSYEQYF. The V call is TRBV7-6, the J call TRBJ2-7, with 9 bases aligning to TRBD1. V gave up 5 bases and J gave up 0 bases; unmatched junction bases: 11. This CDR3 contains 17 residues. Germline V gene data show CDR1 as SGHVS and CDR2 as FNYEAQ.

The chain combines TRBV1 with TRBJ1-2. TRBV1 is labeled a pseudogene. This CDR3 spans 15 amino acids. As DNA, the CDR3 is TGCACCAGCAGCATCATTGTGCGAAAGACCTATGGCTACACCTTC. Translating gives CTSSIIVRKTYGYTF.

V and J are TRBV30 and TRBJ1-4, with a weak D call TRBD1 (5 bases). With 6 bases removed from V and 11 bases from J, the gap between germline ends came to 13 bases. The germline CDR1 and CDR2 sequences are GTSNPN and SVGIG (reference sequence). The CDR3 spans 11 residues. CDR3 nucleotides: TGTGCCTGCAACCCCCGGGACAAACTGTTTTTT. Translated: CACNPRDKLFF. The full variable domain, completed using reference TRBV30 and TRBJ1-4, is SQTIHQWPATLVQPVGSPLSLECTVEGTSNPNLYWYRQAAGRGLQLLFYSVGIGQISSEVPQNLSASRPQDRQFILSSKKLLLSDSGFYLCACNPRDKLFFGSGTQLSVL.

The CDR3 sequence: CASGLVLRQSTDTQYF. CDR3 sequence (DNA): TGTGCTAGTGGTTTGGTACTACGACAGAGCACAGATACGCAGTATTTT. The chain uses TRBV12-5 and TRBJ2-3; possible D gene TRBD1, 5 bases. The CDR3 runs 16 residues. Germline assignment: CDR1 LGHNT and CDR2 FRNRAP. Trimming left V 0 bases short and J 0 bases short, with 10 bases between.

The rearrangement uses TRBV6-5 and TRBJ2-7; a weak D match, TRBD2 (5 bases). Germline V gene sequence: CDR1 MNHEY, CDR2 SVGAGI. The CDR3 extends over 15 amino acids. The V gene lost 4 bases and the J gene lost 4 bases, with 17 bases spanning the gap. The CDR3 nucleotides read TGTGCCAGCAGTTCCCCGGGAAGAGACCTATACGAGCAGTACTTC. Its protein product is CASSSPGRDLYEQYF.

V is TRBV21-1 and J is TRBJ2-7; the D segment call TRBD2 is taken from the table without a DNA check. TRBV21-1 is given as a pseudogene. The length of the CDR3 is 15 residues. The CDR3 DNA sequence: TGTGCCAGCAGCAAAGATCCGTATATAGACTACGAGCAGTACTTC. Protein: CASSKDPYIDYEQYF.

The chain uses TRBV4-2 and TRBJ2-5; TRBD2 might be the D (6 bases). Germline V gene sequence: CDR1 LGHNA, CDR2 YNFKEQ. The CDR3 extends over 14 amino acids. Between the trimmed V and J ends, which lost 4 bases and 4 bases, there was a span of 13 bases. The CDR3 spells CASSRTGVGETQYF. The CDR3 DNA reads TGTGCCAGCAGCCGCACGGGGGTGGGAGAGACCCAGTACTTC.

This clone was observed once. The CDR3 region is CASSLWTGGYQPQHF. CDR3 nucleotides: TGTGCCAGTAGTCTTTGGACAGGGGGGTATCAGCCCCAGCATTTT. This chain joins TRBV19 and TRBJ1-5; TRBD1 agrees at 10 bases. CDR3 size: 15 residues. V lost 5 bases, J lost 5 bases, and 6 bases stayed unmatched. CDR1 and CDR2 (germline): LNHDA, SQIVND (reference sequence).

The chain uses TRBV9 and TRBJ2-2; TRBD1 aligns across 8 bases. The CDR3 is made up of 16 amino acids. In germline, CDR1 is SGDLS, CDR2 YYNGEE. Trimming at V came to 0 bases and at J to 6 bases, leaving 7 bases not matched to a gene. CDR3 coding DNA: TGTGCCAGCAGCGTAGAAGGCAGGGGGCTCCCCGGGGAGCTGTTTTTT. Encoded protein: CASSVEGRGLPGELFF. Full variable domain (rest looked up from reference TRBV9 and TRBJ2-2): DSGVTQTPKHLITATGQRVTLRCSPRSGDLSVYWYQQSLDQGLQFLIQYYNGEERAKGNILERFSAQQFPDLHSELNLSSLELGDSALYFCASSVEGRGLPGELFFGEGSRLTVL.

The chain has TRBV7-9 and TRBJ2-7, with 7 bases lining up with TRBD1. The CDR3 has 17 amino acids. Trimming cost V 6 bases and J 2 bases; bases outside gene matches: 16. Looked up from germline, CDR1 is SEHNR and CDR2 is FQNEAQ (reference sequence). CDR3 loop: CASRGAAGGPSTYEQYF. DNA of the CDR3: TGTGCCAGCAGGGGGGCGGCAGGGGGTCCTTCCACCTACGAGCAGTACTTC.

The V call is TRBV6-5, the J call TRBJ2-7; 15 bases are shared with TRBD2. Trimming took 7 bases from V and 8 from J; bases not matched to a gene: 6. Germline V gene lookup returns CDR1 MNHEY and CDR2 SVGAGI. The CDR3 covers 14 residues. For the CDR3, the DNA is TGTGCCAGCAATGCCGGGACTAGCGGGAGGAAGCAGTACTTC. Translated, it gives CASNAGTSGRKQYF.

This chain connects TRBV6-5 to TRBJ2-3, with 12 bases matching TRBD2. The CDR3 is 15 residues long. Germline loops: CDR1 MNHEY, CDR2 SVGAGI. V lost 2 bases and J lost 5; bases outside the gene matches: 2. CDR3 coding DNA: TGTGCCAGCAGTTACCTAGCGGGGGGGCAAGATACGCAGTATTTT. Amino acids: CASSYLAGGQDTQYF.

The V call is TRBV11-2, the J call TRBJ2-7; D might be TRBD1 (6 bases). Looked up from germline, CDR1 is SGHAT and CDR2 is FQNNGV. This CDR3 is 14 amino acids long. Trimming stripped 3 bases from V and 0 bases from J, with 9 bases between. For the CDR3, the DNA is TGTGCCAGCAGCTTGGACAGAAGCTCCTACGAGCAGTACTTC. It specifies CASSLDRSSYEQYF.

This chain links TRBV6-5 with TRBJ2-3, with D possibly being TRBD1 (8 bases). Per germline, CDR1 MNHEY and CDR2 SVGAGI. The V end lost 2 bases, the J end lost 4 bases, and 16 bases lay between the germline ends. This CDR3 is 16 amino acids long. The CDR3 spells CASSYRLAGGPDTQYF. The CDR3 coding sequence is TGTGCCAGCAGTTACCGACTAGCAGGGGGCCCAGATACGCAGTATTTT.

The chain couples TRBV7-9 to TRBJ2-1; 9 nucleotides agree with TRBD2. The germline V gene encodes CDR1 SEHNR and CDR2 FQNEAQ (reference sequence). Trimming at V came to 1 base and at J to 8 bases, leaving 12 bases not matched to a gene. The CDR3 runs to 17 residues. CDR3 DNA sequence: TGTGCCAGCAGCTTAGTAGGTAGCGGGAGTGGATTGGATGAGCAGTTCTTC. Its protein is CASSLVGSGSGLDEQFF.

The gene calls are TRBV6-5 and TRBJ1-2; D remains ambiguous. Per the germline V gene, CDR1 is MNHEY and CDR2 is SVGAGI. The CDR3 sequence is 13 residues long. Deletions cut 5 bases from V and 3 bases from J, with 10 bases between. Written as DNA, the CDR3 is TGTGCCAGCAGTCGACCTAGGGACTATGGCTACACCTTC. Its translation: CASSRPRDYGYTF.

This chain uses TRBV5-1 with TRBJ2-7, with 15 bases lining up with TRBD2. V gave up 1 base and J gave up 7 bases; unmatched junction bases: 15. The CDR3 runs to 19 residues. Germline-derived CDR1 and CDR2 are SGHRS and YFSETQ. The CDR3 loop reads CASSLRGLAGGPRPGEQYF. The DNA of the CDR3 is TGCGCCAGCAGCTTGCGAGGACTAGCGGGAGGGCCCCGCCCGGGGGAGCAGTACTTC.

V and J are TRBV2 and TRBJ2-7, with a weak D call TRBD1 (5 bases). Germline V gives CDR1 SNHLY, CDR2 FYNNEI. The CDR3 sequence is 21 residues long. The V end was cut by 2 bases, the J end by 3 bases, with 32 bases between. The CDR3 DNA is TGTGCCAGCAGTGAACCCATTTCGGACAAAGGCCCCCAACTACGCTACTACGAGCAGTACTTC. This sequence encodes CASSEPISDKGPQLRYYEQYF.